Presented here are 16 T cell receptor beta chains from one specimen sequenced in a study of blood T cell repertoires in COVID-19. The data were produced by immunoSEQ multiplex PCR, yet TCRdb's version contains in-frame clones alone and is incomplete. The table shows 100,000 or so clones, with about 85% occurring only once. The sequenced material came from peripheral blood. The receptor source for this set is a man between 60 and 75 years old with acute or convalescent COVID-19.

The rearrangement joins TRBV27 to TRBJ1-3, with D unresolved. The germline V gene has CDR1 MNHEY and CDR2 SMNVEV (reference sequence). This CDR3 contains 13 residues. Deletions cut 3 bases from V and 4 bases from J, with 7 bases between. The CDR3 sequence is CASSFTQGNTIYF. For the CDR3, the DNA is TGTGCCAGCAGTTTTACCCAGGGAAACACCATATATTTT.

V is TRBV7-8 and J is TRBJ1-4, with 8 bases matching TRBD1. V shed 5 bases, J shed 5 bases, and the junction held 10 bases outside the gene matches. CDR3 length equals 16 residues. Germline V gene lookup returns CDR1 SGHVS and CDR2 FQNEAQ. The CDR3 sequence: CASSPHPGQENEKLFF. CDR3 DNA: TGTGCCAGCAGCCCTCACCCGGGACAGGAAAATGAAAAACTGTTTTTT.

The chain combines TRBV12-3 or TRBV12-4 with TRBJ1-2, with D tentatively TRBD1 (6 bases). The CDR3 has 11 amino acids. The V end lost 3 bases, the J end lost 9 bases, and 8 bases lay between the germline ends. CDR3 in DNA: TGTGCCAGCAGTTTGGGGGGGCGCTACACCTTC. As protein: CASSLGGRYTF.

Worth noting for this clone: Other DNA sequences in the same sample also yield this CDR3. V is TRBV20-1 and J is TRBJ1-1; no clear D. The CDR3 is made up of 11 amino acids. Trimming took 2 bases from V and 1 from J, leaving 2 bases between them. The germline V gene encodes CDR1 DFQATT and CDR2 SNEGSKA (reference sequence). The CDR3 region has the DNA TGCAGTGCTAGACAGAACACTGAAGCTTTCTTT. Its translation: CSARQNTEAFF.

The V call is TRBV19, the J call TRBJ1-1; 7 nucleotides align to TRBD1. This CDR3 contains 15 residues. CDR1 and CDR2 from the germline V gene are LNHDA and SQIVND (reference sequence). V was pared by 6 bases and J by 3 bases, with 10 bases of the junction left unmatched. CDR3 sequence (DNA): TGTGCCAGTAGCCCAATCGAGGGGGCAGACACTGAAGCTTTCTTT. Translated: CASSPIEGADTEAFF.

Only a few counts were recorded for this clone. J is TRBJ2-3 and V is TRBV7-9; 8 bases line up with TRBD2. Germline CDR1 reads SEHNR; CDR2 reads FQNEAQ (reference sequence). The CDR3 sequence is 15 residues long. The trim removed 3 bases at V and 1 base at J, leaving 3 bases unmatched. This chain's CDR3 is CASSFSGGRTDTQYF. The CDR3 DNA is TGTGCCAGCAGCTTCAGCGGGGGACGCACAGATACGCAGTATTTT. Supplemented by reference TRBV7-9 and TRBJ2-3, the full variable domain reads DTGVSQNPRHKITKRGQNVTFRCDPISEHNRLYWYRQTLGQGPEFLTYFQNEAQLEKSRLLSDRFSAERPKGSFSTLEIQRTEQGDSAMYLCASSFSGGRTDTQYFGPGTRLTVL.

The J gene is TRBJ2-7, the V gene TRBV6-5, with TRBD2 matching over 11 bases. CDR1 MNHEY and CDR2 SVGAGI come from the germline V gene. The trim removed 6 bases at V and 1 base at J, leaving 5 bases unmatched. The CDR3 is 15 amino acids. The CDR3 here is CASRGLAELSYEQYF. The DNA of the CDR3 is TGTGCCAGCAGGGGACTAGCGGAACTTTCCTACGAGCAGTACTTC.

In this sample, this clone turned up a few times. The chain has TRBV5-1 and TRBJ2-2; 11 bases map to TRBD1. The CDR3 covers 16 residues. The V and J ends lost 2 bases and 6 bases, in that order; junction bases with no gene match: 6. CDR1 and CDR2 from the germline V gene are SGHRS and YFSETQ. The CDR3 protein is CASSLPGQGVPGELFF. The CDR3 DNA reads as TGCGCCAGCAGCTTACCGGGACAGGGGGTCCCCGGGGAGCTGTTTTTT.

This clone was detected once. CDR3 coding DNA: TGTGCCAGCAGCTGGACAGGACGCGAGCAGTACTTC. This codes for CASSWTGREQYF. V and J are TRBV21-1 and TRBJ2-7; the D call in the table, TRBD1, was not verified against the DNA. TRBV21-1 is a listed pseudogene. The CDR3 is 12 residues long.

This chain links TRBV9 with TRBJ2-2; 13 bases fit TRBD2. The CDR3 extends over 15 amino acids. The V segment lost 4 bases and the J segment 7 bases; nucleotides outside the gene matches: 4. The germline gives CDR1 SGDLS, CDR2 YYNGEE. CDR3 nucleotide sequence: TGTGCCAGCAGCCTCGGACTAGCGGGAGTCGGGGAGCTGTTTTTT. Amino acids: CASSLGLAGVGELFF.

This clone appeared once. The DNA for the CDR3 is TGCAGCGTTGAAGATCTTGAGAGGGATACCCACGAGCAGTACTTC. As protein: CSVEDLERDTHEQYF. The chain carries TRBV29-1 and TRBJ2-7, with a possible D match to TRBD2 (5 bases). Germline lookup yields CDR1 SQVTM and CDR2 ANQGSEA. The V and J ends lost 0 bases and 5 bases respectively, with 17 bases between them. The CDR3 contains 15 residues.

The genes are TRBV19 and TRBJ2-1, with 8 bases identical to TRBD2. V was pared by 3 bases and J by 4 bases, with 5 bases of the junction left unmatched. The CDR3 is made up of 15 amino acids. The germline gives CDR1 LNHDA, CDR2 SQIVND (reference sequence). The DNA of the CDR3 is TGTGCCAGTAGTATTGGGCGGGGGGTTTACAATGAGCAGTTCTTC. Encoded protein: CASSIGRGVYNEQFF. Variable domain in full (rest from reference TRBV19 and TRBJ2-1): DGGITQSPKYLFRKEGQNVTLSCEQNLNHDAMYWYRQDPGQGLRLIYYSQIVNDFQKGDIAEGYSVSREKKESFPLTVTSAQKNPTAFYLCASSIGRGVYNEQFFGPGTRLTVL.

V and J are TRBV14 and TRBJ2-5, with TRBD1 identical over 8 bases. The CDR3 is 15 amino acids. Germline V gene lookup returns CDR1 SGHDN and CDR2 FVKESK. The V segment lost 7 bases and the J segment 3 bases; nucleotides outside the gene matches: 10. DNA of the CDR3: TGTGCCAGCACCCGAAAAATGACAGGGGAAGAGACCCAGTACTTC. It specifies CASTRKMTGEETQYF.

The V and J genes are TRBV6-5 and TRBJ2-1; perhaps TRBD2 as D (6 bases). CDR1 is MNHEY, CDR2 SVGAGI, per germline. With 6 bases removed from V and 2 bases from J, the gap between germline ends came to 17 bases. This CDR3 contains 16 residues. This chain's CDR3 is CASSYAGGVTYNEQFF. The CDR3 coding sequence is TGTGCCAGCAGCTACGCTGGCGGGGTTACCTACAATGAGCAGTTCTTC.

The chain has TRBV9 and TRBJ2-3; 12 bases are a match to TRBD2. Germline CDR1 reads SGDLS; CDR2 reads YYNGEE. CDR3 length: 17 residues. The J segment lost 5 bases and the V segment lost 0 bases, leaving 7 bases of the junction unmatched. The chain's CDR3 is CASSVGASGREVDTQYF. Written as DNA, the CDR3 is TGTGCCAGCAGCGTAGGCGCTAGCGGGAGGGAGGTAGATACGCAGTATTTT.

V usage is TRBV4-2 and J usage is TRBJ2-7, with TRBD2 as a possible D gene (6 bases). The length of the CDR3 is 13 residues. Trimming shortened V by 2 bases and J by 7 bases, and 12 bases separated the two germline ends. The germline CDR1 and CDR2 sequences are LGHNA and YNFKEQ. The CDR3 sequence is CASSQSGAGEQYF. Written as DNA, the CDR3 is TGTGCCAGCAGCCAATCCGGGGCGGGGGAGCAGTACTTC.